Below, one T cell receptor beta chain is given with its context. This clone showed up just a few times. The target of this receptor is not known. No clone much larger than this one lies a single base away; base qualities are absent. The germline V gene encodes CDR1 SGHRS and CDR2 YFSETQ. V gives up 1 base and J gives up 1 base, and the segment between their germline ends measures 12 bases. The CDR3 measures 15 amino acids from cysteine to phenylalanine. The retained sequence is limited to the CDR3, 45 bases, with the frame set at the first base. Library preparation employed the immunoSEQ multiplex PCR assay. For the multiplex PCR, a mixture combining 60 forward primers for TCR Vbeta segments and 13 reverse primers for TCR Jbeta segments was used. Amplification of the CDR3 region of rearranged TCR beta genes was performed with a multiplex PCR assay on genomic DNA. Amplified TCR beta libraries were sequenced as 87-base-pair reads on the Illumina HiSeq System. As for how the authors treated the data: Across the 700 or so repertoires, a later analysis counted tens of millions of unique TCR beta chains, roughly 11 million of which were shared by at least two donors. Raw reads were error-corrected and collapsed into unique sequences by a nearest-neighbor algorithm in which closely related sequences were merged to remove PCR and sequencing errors. CDR3 sequences were aligned to IMGT reference sequences to assign V, D and J gene segments. For a sequence to be retained, at least a six-nucleotide match to both a V gene segment and a J gene segment was required. Rearrangements were classified as productive when the CDR3 lacked stop codons and remained in frame with V and J, and all other rearrangements were classified as non-productive. CDR3 was defined by IMGT convention, running from the second conserved V-encoded cysteine to the conserved J-encoded phenylalanine. The earlier analysis of about 640 of the donors excluded any sequence lacking an unambiguous match to a single V gene segment. An earlier analysis of about 600 of the donors called V segments functional above 56.7% productive rearrangements and segregating when the between-donor standard deviation exceeded 5%. To diagnose cytomegalovirus status from the catalog of TCR beta chain sequences, a statistical classification framework was built. In a later analysis, V and J genes were assigned by comparing TCR nucleotide sequences against IMGT/GENE-DB human TR gene sequences. Using the TCRdist pipeline, a later analysis assigned CDR3 sequences along with most-parsimonious VDJ recombination scenarios. In a later analysis, every TCR beta chain was defined by the combination of its CDR3 amino acid sequence and its V-gene family, and reads without a unique V-gene family were dropped. To address suspected cross-contamination and a sequencing artifact, a later analysis removed some 620 highly shared, low-generation-probability nucleotide sequences. In a later analysis, a clonal expansion index for each public chain was calculated from normalized within-repertoire ranks of inferred template counts. In a later analysis, generation probabilities were computed using a VDJ recombination model fitted to out-of-frame rearrangements, and the results were checked against IGoR. In a later analysis, hypergeometric tests were used to score TCR-TCR, TCR-HLA and TCR-CMV co-occurrence, with a repertoire-size bias correction applied to TCR pairs. False discovery rates were estimated in a later analysis by permuting HLA or CMV assignments 20 times. In a later analysis, co-occurring TCRs were grouped with DBSCAN, and TCRdist sequence similarity was added when clustering was performed within HLA-allele-positive subsets. For co-occurrence clustering, repertoires with fewer than 30,000 or more than 120,000 public chains were excluded, along with roughly 5 repertoires with anomalous nucleotide sharing. TCRdb retrieved this table from immuneACCESS and kept in-frame rearrangements only. Not all clones are present; in checked studies, unresolved V genes account for under half, and no reason is known for the remainder. The V and J calls and clone size were taken over from that table, and D and trimming were inferred from the DNA. For this sample there are 90,000 to 110,000 clones; 10% to 15% appear just once. The top ten hold approximately 16% of the sample.

The sample comes from a study of cytomegalovirus exposure and HLA in healthy donors (dated by TCRdb to 2016 to 2017). For context, the study as a whole: In an earlier analysis of under 750 of the donors, approximately 260 Gb of sequence data and approximately 120 million unique TCR beta sequences from roughly 190 million T cells were reported. An early release that covered about 600 HLA-typed donors contained approximately 300 gigabases of sequencing data and around 80 million unique TCR sequences. Of the roughly 400 genotyped donors, over 70% fell in the genetic ancestry cluster associated with self-reported Caucasian donors. The study was designed to test whether signatures of past pathogen exposure could be identified by cataloging public T cell receptors. The study used immunosequencing to profile the T cell repertoires of more than 650 subjects and linked those repertoires to cytomegalovirus serostatus. Along with the 666-subject first cohort, a separate validation cohort of over a hundred different subjects was used. High-throughput TCR immunosequencing, statistical association of individual TCRs with disease status, and machine learning were combined to predict cytomegalovirus infection status. A later analysis re-examined previously published TCR beta repertoires from roughly 650 donors and added high-resolution HLA genotyping to investigate patterns of TCR occurrence. Rather than using new phenotypic data, the later analysis identified candidate immune exposures from TCR beta sequences and from how often those sequences occurred across donors. An earlier analysis of around 580 of the donors used high-throughput TCR beta sequencing to judge whether each TCR beta V gene segment behaved as functional or pseudogenic. Donor age, sex, ethnicity and CMV serostatus were compiled alongside the repertoire data. In a later genetic analysis, genome-wide SNP genotypes for about three fifths of the 666 donors were used, and that subset was treated as a discovery cohort. Every repertoire in the discovery cohort had been generated on one and the same sequencing platform. Both class I and class II loci were covered by HLA typing, at four-digit resolution. The number of donors typed differed by locus, with about 629-630 for A, B, C, DRB1 and DQB1, more than 500 for DQA1, 606 for DPA1, and some 440 for DPB1. About five DR-DQ haplotypes were treated as single units for association and clustering because of strong linkage in the cohort. Among roughly 370 genotyped donors of the cohort, an average of about 240,000 unique TCR beta nucleotide sequences were sequenced per donor, roughly 20% of them non-productive. Study-wide findings and limitations: In a later analysis, the rate of TCR association differed among HLA loci, with DRB1 alleles having the most associated TCRs and HLA-C alleles having the fewest. An association between a missense DCLRE1C variant and V-gene and J-gene trimming of TCR beta chains was found in a later genetic analysis and replicated in an independent cohort. For the cohort, immune exposure information was limited to CMV serostatus. A later genetic analysis reported fewer N-insertions in productive TCRs among donors in an Asian-associated ancestry cluster than the roughly 690-donor mean. Specific HLA alleles were associated with about 17,000 TCR beta sequences at a false discovery rate of 0.05 in a later analysis. A group of highly shared sequence variants was considered likely to be a technical artifact of the sequencing pipeline. In the study, 150 to 200 TCR beta chains were listed as associated with cytomegalovirus. In a later analysis, HLA-associated TCR beta chains showed more clonal expansion and lower generation probabilities than non-associated chains that were equally common. A further reported finding was that TCR beta sequences accurately predicted the HLA-A and HLA-B alleles for most subjects in the first cohort. Because the 87-base-pair reads could not distinguish some IMGT-functional V segments, including TRBV6-2 and TRBV6-3, those segments were excluded. While some public TCRs were present in many individuals, most TCR sequences turned up only very rarely across donors. Sequencing depth was assumed to be roughly uniform across donors in the presence/absence analyses, though that assumption may not hold. In both the original and validation cohorts, the classifier was reported to diagnose cytomegalovirus status with high specificity and sensitivity. When HLA alleles, especially DR and DQ, strongly co-occurred, attributing TCR associations to individual alleles was difficult. According to the authors, the approach could potentially be generalized to other disease states and immunological phenotypes. Several of the top co-occurrence clusters appeared to be linked to parvovirus B19, influenza, CMV and Epstein-Barr virus, according to a later analysis. In an earlier analysis of about 540 of the donors, most TCR beta V segments were observed in productive rearrangements about 87% or about 30% of the time, broadly matching IMGT annotations. HLA typing was unavailable for some donors at each locus, so association tests used only the typed subset. Over 15 rarely observed V segments, including chromosome 9 orphons, were excluded from the earlier analysis of just under 600 of the donors because counts were too low. Three of the identified cytomegalovirus-associated TCR beta chains were confirmed in vitro to be specific for cytomegalovirus antigens. Linkage disequilibrium might explain the correlated functional status among segregating V segments, but an unknown experimental factor could not be excluded. Most CMV-associated TCR beta chains appeared to be HLA-restricted in a later analysis, and the HLA associations seemed to be driven largely by CMV exposure. The cohort was sequenced for TCR beta chains only, and without alpha or paired-chain data the features that could be detected were limited.

The cohort consisted of 600 or so healthy bone marrow donors. At the time of sampling, all cohort members were nominally healthy, though unrecorded immune exposures were likely present. The donor was CMV seropositive and belonged to the group of 250 to 300 seropositive cohort members. Every donor gave a peripheral blood sample, and the peripheral blood mononuclear cells from that sample were used for TCR beta sequencing. Genomic DNA extraction from the blood cell samples was performed with the Qiagen DNeasy Blood Extraction Kit. The source material was PBMCs. Here the chain combines TRBV5-1 and TRBJ2-7, and the D gene may be TRBD1, 6 bases matching. The clonotype comes from a man between 35 and 55 years old in good health and CMV-seropositive. The nucleotide sequence is TGCGCCAGCAGCTTGCAGGGGATGGTGTCCTACGAGCAGTACTTC. Its protein is CASSLQGMVSYEQYF.